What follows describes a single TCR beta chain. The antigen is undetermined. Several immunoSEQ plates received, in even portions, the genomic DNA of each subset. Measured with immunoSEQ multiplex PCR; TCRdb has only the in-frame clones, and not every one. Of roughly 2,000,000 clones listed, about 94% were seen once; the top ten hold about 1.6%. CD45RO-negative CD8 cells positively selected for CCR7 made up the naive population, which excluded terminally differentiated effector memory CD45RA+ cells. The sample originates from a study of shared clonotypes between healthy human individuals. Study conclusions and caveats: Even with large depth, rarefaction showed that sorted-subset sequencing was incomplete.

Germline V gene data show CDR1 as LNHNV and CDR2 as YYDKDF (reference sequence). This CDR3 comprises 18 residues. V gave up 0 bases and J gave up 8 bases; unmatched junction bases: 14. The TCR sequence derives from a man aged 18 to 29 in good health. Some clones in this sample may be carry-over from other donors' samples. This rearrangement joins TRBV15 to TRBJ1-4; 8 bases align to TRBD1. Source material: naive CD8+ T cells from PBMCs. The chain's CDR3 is CATSRDWGDRGGREKLFF. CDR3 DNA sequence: TGTGCCACCAGCAGAGATTGGGGAGACAGGGGCGGGCGGGAAAAACTGTTTTTT.